These T cell receptor beta chains were read from a single sample in a study of CD8 T cells in Susac syndrome. Each CDR3 protein is one row after TCRdb ran MiXCR on the immunoSEQ multiplex PCR reads. The data show a few hundred thousand distinct CDR3 sequences, approximately 85% seen once. Sequencing was carried out using CD8+ T cells from PBMCs. Every receptor here comes from a human donor with multiple sclerosis. Each CDR3 is given without its conserved first and last residue. Each record gives: CDR3 length, clone size, J gene, V gene, D gene, CDR3 protein. The D gene is left open where the match is weak. For some rows the clone size is stated as once, few or many, or as a class when expanded; others skip it.

11	NA	TRBJ1-1	TRBV4-1	NA	ASKGVSVDEAF
9	NA	TRBJ2-7	TRBV20-1	NA	SAKDFYEQY
12	NA	TRBJ1-2	TRBV10-3	NA	AISESIGSHGYT
14	few	TRBJ2-1	TRBV12-3/TRBV12-4	TRBD2	ASSPGTSGAYNEQF
12	NA	TRBJ1-1	TRBV5-1	TRBD1	ASSTGQLNTEAF
12	NA	TRBJ2-4	TRBV7-9	NA	ASSWDQGENFQY
14	NA	TRBJ1-1	TRBV4-1	NA	ASSPPGGKGDTEAF
13	NA	TRBJ1-2	TRBV27	NA	ASSLVEGIPQGYT
9	NA	TRBJ2-5	TRBV9	NA	ASSGKETQY
11	few	TRBJ2-5	TRBV27	TRBD2	ASSLSSSGRVY
11	NA	TRBJ2-2	TRBV5-1	NA	ASRPPGAGELF
16	NA	TRBJ2-3	TRBV20-1	TRBD2	SAAGWLAGDGSTDTQY
7	NA	TRBJ2-3	TRBV7-2	NA	ALADTQY
13	NA	TRBJ1-4	TRBV5-1	NA	ASSPLDGGNEKLF
17	NA	TRBJ2-4	TRBV2	NA	ASGPQLSLGGQAKNIQY
10	NA	TRBJ1-6	TRBV5-6	NA	ASSLAHGALH
13	once	TRBJ2-4	TRBV19	NA	ATGRRGLAKNIQY
12	NA	TRBJ2-7	TRBV12-5	NA	ASGSTPLLDEQY
12	NA	TRBJ1-1	TRBV6-5	NA	ASSYTGGYTEAF
13	NA	TRBJ2-5	TRBV30	NA	AWSVGGDFQETQY
11	few	TRBJ2-7	TRBV7-3	NA	ASSLIPSSEQY